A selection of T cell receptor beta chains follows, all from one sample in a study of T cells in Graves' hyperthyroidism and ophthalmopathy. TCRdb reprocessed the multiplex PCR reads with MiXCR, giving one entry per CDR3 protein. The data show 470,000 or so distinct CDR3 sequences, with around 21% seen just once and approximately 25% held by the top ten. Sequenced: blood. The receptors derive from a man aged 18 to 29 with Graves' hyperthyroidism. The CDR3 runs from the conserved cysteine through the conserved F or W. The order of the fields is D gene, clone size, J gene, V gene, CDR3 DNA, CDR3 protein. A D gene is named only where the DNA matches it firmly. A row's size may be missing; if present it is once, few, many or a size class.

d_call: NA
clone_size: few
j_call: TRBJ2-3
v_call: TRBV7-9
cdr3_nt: TGTGCCAGCAGCCCACCCCAACAGACAGATACGCAGTATTTT
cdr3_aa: CASSPPQQTDTQYF

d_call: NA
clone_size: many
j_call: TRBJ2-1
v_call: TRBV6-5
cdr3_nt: TGTGCCAGCAGTTACATACATGAGCAGTTCTTC
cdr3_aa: CASSYIHEQFF

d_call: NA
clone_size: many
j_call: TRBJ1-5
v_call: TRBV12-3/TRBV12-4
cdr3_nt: TGTGCCAGCAGTTTATCGGGGTCTGAGGGACAAGAAAATCAGCCCCAGCATTTT
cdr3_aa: CASSLSGSEGQENQPQHF

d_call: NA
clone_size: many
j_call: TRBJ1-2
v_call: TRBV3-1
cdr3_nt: TGTGCCAGCAGCCAAGGTCTTCGTCTCGGGGGGCATGGCTACACCTTC
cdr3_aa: CASSQGLRLGGHGYTF

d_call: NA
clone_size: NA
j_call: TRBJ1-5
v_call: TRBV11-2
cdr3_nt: TGTGCCAGCAGCTTAGACTGGGGGGTAGGACAGCCCCAGCATTTT
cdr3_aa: CASSLDWGVGQPQHF

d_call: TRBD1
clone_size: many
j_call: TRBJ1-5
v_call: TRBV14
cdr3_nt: TGTGCCAGCAGCGCACAGGGGGTTCAGCCCCAGCATTTT
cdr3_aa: CASSAQGVQPQHF

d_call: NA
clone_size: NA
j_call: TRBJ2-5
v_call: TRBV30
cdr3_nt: TGTGTCTGGGCGACCACCTACCAAGAGACCCAGTACTTC
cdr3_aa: CVWATTYQETQYF

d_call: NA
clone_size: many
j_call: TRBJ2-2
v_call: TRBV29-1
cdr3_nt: TGCAGCGTTGGTAGCTGGGAAACCGGGGAGCTGTTTTTT
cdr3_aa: CSVGSWETGELFF

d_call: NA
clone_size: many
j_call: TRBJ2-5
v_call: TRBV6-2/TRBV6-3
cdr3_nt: TGTGCCAGCACCTCCCGGGACTCTCAAGAGACCCAGTACTTC
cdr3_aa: CASTSRDSQETQYF

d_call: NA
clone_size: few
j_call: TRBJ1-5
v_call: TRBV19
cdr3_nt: TGTGCCAGTAGTATAGGCAGGACCTCAAAGCCCCAGCATTTT
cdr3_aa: CASSIGRTSKPQHF

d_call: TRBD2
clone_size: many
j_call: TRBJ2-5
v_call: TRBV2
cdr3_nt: TGTGCCAGCAGTGCTAGCGGGGGTGCAGAGACCCAGTACTTC
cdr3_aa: CASSASGGAETQYF

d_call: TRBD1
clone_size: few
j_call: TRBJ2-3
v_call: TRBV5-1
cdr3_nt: TGCGCCAGCAGCTTGGCCTTTAGTGATTGGACAGGCACCACAGATACGCAGTATTTT
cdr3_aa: CASSLAFSDWTGTTDTQYF

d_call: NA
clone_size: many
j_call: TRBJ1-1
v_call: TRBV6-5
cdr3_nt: TGTGCCAGCAGTTACCGCAGGGACACTGAAGCTTTCTTT
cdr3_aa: CASSYRRDTEAFF

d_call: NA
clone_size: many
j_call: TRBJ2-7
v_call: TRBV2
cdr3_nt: TGTGCCAGCAAGCAGGGGCTCTTCGACGAGCAGTACTTC
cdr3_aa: CASKQGLFDEQYF

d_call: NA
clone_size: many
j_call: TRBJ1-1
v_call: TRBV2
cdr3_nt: TGTGCCAGCAGTGAAGGGGGCTCGGTCCTCGGCACTGAAGCTTTCTTT
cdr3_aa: CASSEGGSVLGTEAFF

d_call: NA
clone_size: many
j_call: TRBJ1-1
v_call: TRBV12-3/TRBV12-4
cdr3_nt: TGTGCCAGCACCCGGCGGGGGGTCTTT
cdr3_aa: CASTRRGVF